These 2 T cell receptor beta chains originate from one sample sequenced in a study of T cells in Graves' hyperthyroidism and ophthalmopathy. RNA transcripts gave rise to amplified TCR beta CDR3 regions. Primed by the HTBI set, a first-round RT-PCR was run on the TCR CDR3. TCRdb used MiXCR to reprocess the multiplex PCR reads, holding one entry per CDR3 protein. Here the sample spans hundreds of thousands of distinct CDR3 sequences, over 12% being singletons. Sequencing was done on a sample of blood. These receptors all come from a young man with Graves' ophthalmopathy.

This clonotype has more than one count but fewer than ten. The rearrangement uses TRBV6-5 and TRBJ1-4; D perhaps matches TRBD1 (5 bases). The germline V gene has CDR1 MNHEY and CDR2 SVGAGI. The CDR3 covers 13 residues. V shed 2 bases and J shed 15 bases, with 16 bases lying between them. CDR3 sequence (DNA): TGTGCCAGCAGTTACACCTCGGGGGGTAGGGTGTTTTTT. Its protein product is CASSYTSGGRVFF.

The chain employs TRBV19 and TRBJ2-5; D is uncertain. V lost 3 bases and J lost 2, with 7 bases in between. The CDR3 contains 13 residues. The germline CDR1 and CDR2 sequences are LNHDA and SQIVND (reference sequence). The CDR3 sequence is CASSILGQETQYF. DNA for the CDR3: TGTGCCAGTAGTATTCTGGGTCAAGAGACCCAGTACTTC.